This is a list of T cell receptor beta chains from one sample in a study of sequential checkpoint blockade in melanoma. Sequencing used immunoSEQ multiplex PCR; TCRdb keeps in-frame clones, though not all of them. The sample includes fewer than 4,000 clones, roughly 24% of them seen just once. Sequenced material: tumor tissue (inferred from file names), taken from a patient given nivolumab and ipilimumab in sequence. These receptors all stem from a human donor with melanoma. CDR3s leave out the opening cysteine and the closing phenylalanine or tryptophan.

cdr3_length,j_call,v_call,cdr3_aa
11,TRBJ1-2,TRBV19,ASRDRLDYGYT
14,TRBJ2-7,TRBV11-3,ASSLGVAGTGDEQY
11,TRBJ2-5,TRBV6-8,ASPRQVDETQY
10,TRBJ1-5,TRBV4-1,ASSQDGQPQH
13,TRBJ1-1,TRBV11-3,ASSHRGGVNTEAF
20,TRBJ2-1,TRBV16,ASTPRDSYLRGTSGRAGEQF
14,TRBJ2-1,TRBV10-2,ASSDRPLLNWNEQF
15,TRBJ2-3,TRBV14,ASSHLKGGGVQDTQY
11,TRBJ1-2,TRBV28,ASTDRGSYGYT
10,TRBJ2-1,TRBV4-1,ASSQAYNEQF
13,TRBJ1-5,TRBV12-5,ASGQQRTPNQPQH
14,TRBJ2-2,TRBV11-3,ASSSGTSGMTGELF
12,TRBJ2-7,TRBV11-3,ASSLGTGLSEQY
16,TRBJ2-5,TRBV25-1,ASSESSSGGRFDETQY
14,TRBJ2-7,TRBV28,ASSPHTSGRFFEQY
12,TRBJ2-7,TRBV6-8,ASSYVIFSYEQY
13,TRBJ1-2,TRBV28,ASSLDYKGGYGYT
11,TRBJ2-1,TRBV9,ASSAQGGDEQF
14,TRBJ1-4,TRBV28,ASSLHLTGTNEKLF
16,TRBJ2-2,TRBV6-8,ASSQLILAGQDTGELF
18,TRBJ2-7,TRBV5-1,ASSLREAGGNKGSAYEQY
13,TRBJ2-5,TRBV5-1,ASSLVQQYQETQY
15,TRBJ2-1,TRBV25-1,ASSAAPGQGGNNEQF
12,TRBJ1-2,TRBV6-8,ASRRQGVSYGYT
13,TRBJ1-4,TRBV6-8,AISAPGTPNEKLF
16,TRBJ2-7,TRBV28,ASSPHSSTSGLFYEQY
12,TRBJ2-7,TRBV6-8,ASSYGVRAYEQY
11,TRBJ2-7,TRBV28,ASGSGPLYEQY
13,TRBJ2-1,TRBV11-3,ASSLEASGDGEQF
14,TRBJ2-2,TRBV10-3,ASRTRLAKGTGELF
10,TRBJ1-2,TRBV18,ASSPESIGYT
13,TRBJ2-5,TRBV6-8,ASSRGTGGAETQY
13,TRBJ2-2,TRBV19,ASTPVGGNTGELF
12,TRBJ1-1,TRBV11-1,ASSQDQGSAEAF
14,TRBJ2-2,TRBV11-3,ASSLYELAGSGELF
17,TRBJ2-3,TRBV11-3,ASSFPGSGGGYPTDTQY
16,TRBJ2-3,TRBV6-8,ASSYSGFGSVGTDTQY
11,TRBJ2-1,TRBV4-1,ASSNRLAHEQF
13,TRBJ1-5,TRBV6-8,ASSYSGPGNQPQH
14,TRBJ2-3,TRBV28,ASSFETSAIGGIWY
14,TRBJ2-1,TRBV7-1,ASSPASGSSYNEQF